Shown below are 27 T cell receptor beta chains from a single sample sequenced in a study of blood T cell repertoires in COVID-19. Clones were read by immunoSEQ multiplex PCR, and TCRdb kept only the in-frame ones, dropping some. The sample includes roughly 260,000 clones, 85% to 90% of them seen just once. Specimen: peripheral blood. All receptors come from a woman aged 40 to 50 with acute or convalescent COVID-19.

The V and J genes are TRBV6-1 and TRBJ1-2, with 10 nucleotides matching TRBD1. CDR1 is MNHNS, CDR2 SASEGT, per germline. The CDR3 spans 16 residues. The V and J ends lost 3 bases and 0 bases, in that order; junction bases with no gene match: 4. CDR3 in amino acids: CASSEPGQGSNYGYTF. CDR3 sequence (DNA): TGTGCCAGCAGTGAGCCGGGACAGGGGTCTAACTATGGCTACACCTTC.

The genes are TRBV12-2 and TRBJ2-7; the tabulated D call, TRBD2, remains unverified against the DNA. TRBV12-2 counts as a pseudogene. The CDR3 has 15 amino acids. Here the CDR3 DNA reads TGTGCAAGTCGGTTACCCCACCGGGACTCCTACGAGCAGTACGTC. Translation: CASRLPHRDSYEQYV.

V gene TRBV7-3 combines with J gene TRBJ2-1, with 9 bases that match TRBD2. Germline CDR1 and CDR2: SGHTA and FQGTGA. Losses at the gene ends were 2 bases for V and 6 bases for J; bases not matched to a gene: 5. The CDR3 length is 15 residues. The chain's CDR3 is CASSLGSGGANEQFF. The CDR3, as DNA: TGTGCCAGCAGCTTAGGTAGCGGGGGAGCCAATGAGCAGTTCTTC.

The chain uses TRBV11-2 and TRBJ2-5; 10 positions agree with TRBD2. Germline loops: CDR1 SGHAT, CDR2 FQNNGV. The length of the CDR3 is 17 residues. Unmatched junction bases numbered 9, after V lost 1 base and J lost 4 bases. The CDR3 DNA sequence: TGTGCCAGCAGCTTAGGAAAGGGAGCGGGGGGGCGAGAGACCCAGTACTTC. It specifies CASSLGKGAGGRETQYF.

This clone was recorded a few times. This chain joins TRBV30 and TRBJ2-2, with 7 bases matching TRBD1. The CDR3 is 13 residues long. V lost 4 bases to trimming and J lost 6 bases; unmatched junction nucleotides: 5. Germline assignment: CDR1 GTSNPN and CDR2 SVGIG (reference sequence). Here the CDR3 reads CAWTDRDSGELFF. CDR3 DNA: TGTGCCTGGACCGACAGGGATTCCGGGGAGCTGTTTTTT.

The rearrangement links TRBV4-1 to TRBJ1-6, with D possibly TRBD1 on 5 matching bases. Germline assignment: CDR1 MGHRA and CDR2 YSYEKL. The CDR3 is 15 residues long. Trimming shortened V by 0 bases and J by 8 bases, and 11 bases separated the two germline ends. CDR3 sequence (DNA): TGCGCCAGCAGCCAAGATCGACAGTTTGATTCACCCCTCCACTTT. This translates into CASSQDRQFDSPLHF.

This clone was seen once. CDR3 sequence: CASSLVLHTGELFF. The CDR3 DNA reads TGTGCCAGCAGCTTGGTACTTCACACCGGGGAGCTGTTTTTT. J is TRBJ2-2 and V is TRBV5-4; D is unresolved. Germline assignment: CDR1 SGHNT and CDR2 YYREEE (reference sequence). The CDR3 consists of 14 residues. Trimming cost V 0 bases and J 3 bases, with 6 bases left between them.

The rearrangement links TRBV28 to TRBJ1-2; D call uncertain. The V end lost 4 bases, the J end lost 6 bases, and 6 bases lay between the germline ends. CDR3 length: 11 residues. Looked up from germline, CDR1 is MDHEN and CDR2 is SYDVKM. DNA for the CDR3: TGTGCCAGCAGTTACAGAGATGGCTACACCTTC. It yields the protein CASSYRDGYTF.

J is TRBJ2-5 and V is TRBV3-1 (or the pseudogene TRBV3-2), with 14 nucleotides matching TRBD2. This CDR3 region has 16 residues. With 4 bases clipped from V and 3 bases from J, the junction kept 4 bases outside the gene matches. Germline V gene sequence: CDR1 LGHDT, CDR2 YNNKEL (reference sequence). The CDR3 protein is CASSPGTSGGKETQYF. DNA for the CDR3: TGTGCCAGCAGCCCCGGGACTAGCGGGGGAAAAGAGACCCAGTACTTC.

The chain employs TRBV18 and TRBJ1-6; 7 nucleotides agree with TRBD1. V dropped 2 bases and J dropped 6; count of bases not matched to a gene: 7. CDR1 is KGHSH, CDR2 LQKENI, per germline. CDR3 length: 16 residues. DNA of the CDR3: TGTGCCAGCTCACCAATCCCGGGACAGTTTAATTCACCCCTCCACTTT. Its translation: CASSPIPGQFNSPLHF.

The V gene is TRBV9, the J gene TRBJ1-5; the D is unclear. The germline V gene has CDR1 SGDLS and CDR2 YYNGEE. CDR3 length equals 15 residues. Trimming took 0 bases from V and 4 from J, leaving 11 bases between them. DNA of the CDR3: TGTGCCAGCAGCGTAGGGCTGTCCCTTAATCAGCCCCAGCATTTT. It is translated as CASSVGLSLNQPQHF.

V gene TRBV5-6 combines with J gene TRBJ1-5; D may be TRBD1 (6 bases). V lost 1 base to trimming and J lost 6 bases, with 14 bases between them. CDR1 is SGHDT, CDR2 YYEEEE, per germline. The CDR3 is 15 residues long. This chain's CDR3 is CASSLSGQPSQPQHF. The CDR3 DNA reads TGTGCCAGCAGCTTGAGTGGACAGCCAAGTCAGCCCCAGCATTTT.

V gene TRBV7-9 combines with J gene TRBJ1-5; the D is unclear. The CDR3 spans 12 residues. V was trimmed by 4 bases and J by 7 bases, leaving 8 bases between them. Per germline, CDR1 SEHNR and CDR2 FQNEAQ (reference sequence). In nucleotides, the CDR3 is TGTGCCAGCAGCTCCTCGGGACAGCCCCAGCATTTT. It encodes CASSSSGQPQHF.

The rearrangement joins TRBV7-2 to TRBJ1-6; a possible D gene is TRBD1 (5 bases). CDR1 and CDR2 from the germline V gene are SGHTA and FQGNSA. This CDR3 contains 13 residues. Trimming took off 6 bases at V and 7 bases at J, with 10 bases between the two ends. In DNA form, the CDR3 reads TGTGCCAGCAGGCAGGGATCGAATTCACCCCTCCACTTT. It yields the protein CASRQGSNSPLHF. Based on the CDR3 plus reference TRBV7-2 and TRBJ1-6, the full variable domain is GAGVSQSPSNKVTEKGKDVELRCDPISGHTALYWYRQSLGQGLEFLIYFQGNSAPDKSGLPSDRFSAERTGGSVSTLTIQRTQQEDSAVYLCASRQGSNSPLHFGNGTRLTVT.

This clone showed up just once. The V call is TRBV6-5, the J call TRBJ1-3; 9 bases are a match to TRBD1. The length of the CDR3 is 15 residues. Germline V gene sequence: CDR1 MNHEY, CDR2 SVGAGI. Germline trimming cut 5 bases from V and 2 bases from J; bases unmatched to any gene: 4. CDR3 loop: CASSRQGVTGNTIYF. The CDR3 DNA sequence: TGTGCCAGCAGTCGACAGGGGGTTACTGGAAACACCATATATTTT.

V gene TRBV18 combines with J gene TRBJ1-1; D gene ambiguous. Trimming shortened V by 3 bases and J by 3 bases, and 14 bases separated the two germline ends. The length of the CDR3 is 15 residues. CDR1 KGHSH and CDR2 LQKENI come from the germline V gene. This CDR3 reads CASSPIPSVDTEAFF. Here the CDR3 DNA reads TGTGCCAGCTCACCCATCCCCTCAGTGGACACTGAAGCTTTCTTT. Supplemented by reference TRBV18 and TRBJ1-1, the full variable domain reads NAGVMQNPRHLVRRRGQEARLRCSPMKGHSHVYWYRQLPEEGLKFMVYLQKENIIDESGMPKERFSAEFPKEGPSILRIQQVVRGDSAAYFCASSPIPSVDTEAFFGQGTRLTVV.

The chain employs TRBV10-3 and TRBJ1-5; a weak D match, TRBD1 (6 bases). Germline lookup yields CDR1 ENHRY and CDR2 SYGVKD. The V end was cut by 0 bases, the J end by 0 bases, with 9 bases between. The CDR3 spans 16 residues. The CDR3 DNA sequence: TGTGCCATCAGTGAGTCAGGGGGTTCTAGCAATCAGCCCCAGCATTTT. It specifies CAISESGGSSNQPQHF.

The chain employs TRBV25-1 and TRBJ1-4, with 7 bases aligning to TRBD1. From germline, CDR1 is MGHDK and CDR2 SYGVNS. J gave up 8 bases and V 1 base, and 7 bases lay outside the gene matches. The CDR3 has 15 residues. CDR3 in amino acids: CASSESDRVEEKLFF. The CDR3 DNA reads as TGTGCCAGCAGTGAATCTGACAGGGTAGAGGAAAAACTGTTTTTT.

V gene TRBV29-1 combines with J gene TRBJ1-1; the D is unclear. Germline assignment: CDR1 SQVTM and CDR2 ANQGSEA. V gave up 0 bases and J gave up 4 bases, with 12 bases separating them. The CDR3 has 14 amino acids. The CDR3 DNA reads TGCAGCGTTGAAGAGGGCGGAGGAGGCACTGAAGCTTTCTTT. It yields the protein CSVEEGGGGTEAFF.

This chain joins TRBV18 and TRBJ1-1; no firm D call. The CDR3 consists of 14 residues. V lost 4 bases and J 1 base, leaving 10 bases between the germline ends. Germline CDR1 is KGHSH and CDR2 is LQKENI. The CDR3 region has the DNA TGTGCCAGCTCACGCGGCGTAGGGAACACTGAAGCTTTCTTT. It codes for CASSRGVGNTEAFF.

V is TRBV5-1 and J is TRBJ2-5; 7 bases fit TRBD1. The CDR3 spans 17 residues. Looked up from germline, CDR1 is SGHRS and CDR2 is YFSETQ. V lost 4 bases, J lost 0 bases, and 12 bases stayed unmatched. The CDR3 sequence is CASSTRSRQGYQETQYF. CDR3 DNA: TGCGCCAGCAGCACCCGAAGCCGACAGGGCTACCAAGAGACCCAGTACTTC.

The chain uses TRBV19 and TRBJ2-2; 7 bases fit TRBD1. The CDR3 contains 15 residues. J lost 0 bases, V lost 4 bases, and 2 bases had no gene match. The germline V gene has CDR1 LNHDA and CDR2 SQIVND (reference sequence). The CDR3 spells CASSRDSANTGELFF. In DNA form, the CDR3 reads TGTGCCAGTAGTAGGGACAGTGCGAACACCGGGGAGCTGTTTTTT.

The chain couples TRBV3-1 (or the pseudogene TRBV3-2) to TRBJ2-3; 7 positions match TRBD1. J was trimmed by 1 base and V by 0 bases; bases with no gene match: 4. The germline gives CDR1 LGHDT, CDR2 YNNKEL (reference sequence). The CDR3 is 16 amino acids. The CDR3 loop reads CASSQDLTGGTDTQYF. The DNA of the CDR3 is TGTGCCAGCAGCCAAGATCTTACAGGGGGCACAGATACGCAGTATTTT.

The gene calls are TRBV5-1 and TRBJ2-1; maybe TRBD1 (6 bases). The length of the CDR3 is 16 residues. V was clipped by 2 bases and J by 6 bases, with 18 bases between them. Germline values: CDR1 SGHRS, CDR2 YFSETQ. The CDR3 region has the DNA TGCGCCAGCAGCTTTTCGGGGCAGGGGCTGGGCAATGAGCAGTTCTTC. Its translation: CASSFSGQGLGNEQFF.

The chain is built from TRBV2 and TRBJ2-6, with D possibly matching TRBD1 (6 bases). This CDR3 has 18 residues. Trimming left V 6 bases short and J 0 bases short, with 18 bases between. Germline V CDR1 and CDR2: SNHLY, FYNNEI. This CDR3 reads CASRSLWTESSGANVLTF. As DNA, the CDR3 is TGTGCCAGCAGATCTTTATGGACAGAAAGCTCTGGGGCCAACGTCCTGACTTTC.

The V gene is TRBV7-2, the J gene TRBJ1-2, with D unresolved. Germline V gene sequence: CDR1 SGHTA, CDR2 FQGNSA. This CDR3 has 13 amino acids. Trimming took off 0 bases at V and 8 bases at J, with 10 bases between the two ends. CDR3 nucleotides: TGTGCCAGCAGCTTAGCGGGAGGCAGGGGCTACACCTTC. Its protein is CASSLAGGRGYTF.

This CDR3 reads CASSQTRGGQYNEQFF. CDR3 nucleotides: TGTGCCAGCAGCCAAACCCGGGGGGGCCAGTACAATGAGCAGTTCTTC. The rearrangement joins TRBV3-1 (or the pseudogene TRBV3-2) to TRBJ2-1, with 8 nucleotides matching TRBD2. The germline V gene has CDR1 LGHDT and CDR2 YNNKEL (reference sequence). This CDR3 contains 16 residues. Trimming at V came to 2 bases and at J to 4 bases, leaving 7 bases not matched to a gene.